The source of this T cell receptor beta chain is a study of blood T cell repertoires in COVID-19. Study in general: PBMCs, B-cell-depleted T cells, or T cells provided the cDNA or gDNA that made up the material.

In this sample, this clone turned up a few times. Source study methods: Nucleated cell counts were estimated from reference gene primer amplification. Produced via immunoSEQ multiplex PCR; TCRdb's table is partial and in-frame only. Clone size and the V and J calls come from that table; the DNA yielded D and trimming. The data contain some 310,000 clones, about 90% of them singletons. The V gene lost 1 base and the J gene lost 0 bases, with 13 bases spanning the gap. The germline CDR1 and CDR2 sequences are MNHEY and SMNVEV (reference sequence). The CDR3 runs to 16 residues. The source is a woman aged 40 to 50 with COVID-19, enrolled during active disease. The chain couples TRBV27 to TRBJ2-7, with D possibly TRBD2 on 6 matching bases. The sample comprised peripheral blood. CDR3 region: CASSLLVAEGSYEQYF. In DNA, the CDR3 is TGTGCCAGCAGTTTATTGGTCGCGGAGGGCTCCTACGAGCAGTACTTC.